This TCR beta chain was sequenced during a study of cytomegalovirus exposure and HLA in healthy donors. General study results and limits: About 90% or about 30% of the time was how often most TCR beta V segments were productive, according to an earlier analysis.

Worth noting for this clone: The antigen is undetermined.

13 Jbeta primers and 60 Vbeta primers were used for the PCR. Clones were read by immunoSEQ multiplex PCR, and TCRdb kept only the in-frame ones, dropping some. Of over 100,000 clones listed, about 70% are singletons. Germline assignment: CDR1 SGHRS and CDR2 YFSETQ. This CDR3 has 17 amino acids. The germline V and J ends were trimmed by 3 bases and 0 bases, with 17 bases remaining between them. The sequenced sample consisted of PBMCs. The chain is built from TRBV5-1 and TRBJ2-3, with D possibly matching TRBD2 (6 bases). This sequence was found in a woman in her 30s in good health and CMV-seronegative. The CDR3 loop is CASSWGLGTASTDTQYF. CDR3 nucleotide sequence: TGCGCCAGCAGCTGGGGACTGGGGACGGCTAGCACAGATACGCAGTATTTT. Using reference TRBV5-1 and TRBJ2-3 for the parts outside the CDR3, the full variable domain is KAGVTQTPRYLIKTRGQQVTLSCSPISGHRSVSWYQQTPGQGLQFLFEYFSETQRNKGNFPGRFSGRQFSNSRSEMNVSTLELGDSALYLCASSWGLGTASTDTQYFGPGTRLTVL.